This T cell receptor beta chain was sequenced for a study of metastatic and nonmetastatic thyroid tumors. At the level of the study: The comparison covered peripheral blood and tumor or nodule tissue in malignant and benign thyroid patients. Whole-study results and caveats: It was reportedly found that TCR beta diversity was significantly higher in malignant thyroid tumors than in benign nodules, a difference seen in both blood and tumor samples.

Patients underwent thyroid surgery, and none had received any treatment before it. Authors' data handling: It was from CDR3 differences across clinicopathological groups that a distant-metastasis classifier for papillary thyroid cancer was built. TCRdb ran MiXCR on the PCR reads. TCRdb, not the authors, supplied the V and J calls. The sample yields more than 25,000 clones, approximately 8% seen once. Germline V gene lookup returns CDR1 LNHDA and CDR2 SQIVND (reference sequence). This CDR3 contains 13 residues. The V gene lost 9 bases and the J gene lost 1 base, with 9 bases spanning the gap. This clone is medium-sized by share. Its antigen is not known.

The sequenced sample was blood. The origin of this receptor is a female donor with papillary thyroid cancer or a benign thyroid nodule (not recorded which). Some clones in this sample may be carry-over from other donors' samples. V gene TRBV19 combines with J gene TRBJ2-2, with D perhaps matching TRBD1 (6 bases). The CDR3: CASPDRNTGELFF. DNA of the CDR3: TGTGCCAGCCCGGACAGGAACACCGGGGAGCTGTTTTTT.